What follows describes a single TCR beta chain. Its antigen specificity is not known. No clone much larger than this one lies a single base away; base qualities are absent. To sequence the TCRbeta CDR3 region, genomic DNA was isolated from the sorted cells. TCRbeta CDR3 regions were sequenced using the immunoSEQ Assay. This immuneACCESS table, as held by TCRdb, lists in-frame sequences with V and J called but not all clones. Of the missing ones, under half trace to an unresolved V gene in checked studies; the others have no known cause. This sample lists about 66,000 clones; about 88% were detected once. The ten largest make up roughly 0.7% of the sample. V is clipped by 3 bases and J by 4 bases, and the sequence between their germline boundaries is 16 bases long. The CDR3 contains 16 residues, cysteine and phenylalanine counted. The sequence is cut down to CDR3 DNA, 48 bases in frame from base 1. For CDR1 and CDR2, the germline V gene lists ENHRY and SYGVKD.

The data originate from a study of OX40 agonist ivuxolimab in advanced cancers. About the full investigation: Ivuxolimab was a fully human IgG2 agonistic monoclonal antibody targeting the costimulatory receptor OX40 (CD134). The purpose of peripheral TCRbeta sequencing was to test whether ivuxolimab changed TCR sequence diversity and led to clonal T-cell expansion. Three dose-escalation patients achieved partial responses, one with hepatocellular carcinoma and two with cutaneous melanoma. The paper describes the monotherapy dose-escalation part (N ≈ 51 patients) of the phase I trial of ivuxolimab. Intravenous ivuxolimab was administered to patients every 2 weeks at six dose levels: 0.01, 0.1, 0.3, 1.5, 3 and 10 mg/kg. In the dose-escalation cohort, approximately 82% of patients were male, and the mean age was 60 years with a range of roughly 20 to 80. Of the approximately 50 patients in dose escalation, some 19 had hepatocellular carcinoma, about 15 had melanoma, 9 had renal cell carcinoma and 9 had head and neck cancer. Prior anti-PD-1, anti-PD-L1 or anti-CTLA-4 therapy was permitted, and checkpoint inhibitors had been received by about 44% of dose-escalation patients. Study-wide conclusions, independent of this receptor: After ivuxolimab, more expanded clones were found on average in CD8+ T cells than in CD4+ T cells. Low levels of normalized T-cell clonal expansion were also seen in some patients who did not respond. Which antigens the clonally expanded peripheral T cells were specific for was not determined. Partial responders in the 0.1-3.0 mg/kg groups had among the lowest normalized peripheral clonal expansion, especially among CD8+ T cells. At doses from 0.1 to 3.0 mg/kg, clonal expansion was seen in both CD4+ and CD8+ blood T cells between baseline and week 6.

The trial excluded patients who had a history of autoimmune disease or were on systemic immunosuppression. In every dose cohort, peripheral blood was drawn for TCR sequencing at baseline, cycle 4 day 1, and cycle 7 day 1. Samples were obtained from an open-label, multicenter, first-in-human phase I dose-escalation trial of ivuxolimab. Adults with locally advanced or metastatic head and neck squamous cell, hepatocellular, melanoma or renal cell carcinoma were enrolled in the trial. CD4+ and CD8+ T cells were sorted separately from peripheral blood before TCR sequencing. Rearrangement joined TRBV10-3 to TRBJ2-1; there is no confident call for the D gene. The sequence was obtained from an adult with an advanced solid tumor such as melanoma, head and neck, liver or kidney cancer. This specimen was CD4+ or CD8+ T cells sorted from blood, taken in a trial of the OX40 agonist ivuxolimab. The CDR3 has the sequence CAISDQSQNLYNEQFF. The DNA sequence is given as TGTGCCATCAGTGATCAGAGCCAGAATCTTTACAATGAGCAGTTCTTC.